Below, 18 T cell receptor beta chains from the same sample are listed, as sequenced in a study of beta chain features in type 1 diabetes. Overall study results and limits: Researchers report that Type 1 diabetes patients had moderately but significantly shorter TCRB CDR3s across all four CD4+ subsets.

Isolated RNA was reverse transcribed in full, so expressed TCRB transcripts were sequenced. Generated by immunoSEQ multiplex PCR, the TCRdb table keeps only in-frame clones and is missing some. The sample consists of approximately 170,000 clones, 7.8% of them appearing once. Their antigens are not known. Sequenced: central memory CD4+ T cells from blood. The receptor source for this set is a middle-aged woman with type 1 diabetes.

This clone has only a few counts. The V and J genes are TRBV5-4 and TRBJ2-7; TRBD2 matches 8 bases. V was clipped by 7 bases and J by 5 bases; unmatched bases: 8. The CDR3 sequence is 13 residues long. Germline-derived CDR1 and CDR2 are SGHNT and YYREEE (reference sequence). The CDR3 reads CASGNGGADEQYF. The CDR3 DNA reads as TGTGCCAGCGGAAACGGGGGGGCCGACGAGCAGTACTTC.

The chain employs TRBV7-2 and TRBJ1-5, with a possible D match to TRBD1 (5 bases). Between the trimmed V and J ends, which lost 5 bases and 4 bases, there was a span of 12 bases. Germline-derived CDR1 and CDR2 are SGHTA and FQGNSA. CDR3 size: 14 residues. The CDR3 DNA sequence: TGTGCCAGCAGCGCGCAATCAGGGAATCAGCCCCAGCATTTT. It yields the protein CASSAQSGNQPQHF.

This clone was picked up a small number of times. CDR3 sequence: CASSVPPGETQYF. As DNA, the CDR3 is TGTGCCAGCAGTGTCCCCCCGGGGGAGACCCAGTACTTC. The chain joins TRBV2 to TRBJ2-5, with a tentative D call TRBD2 (5 bases). V gave up 4 bases and J gave up 5 bases, with 11 bases separating them. The CDR3 is 13 residues long. CDR1 and CDR2 (germline): SNHLY, FYNNEI. Full variable domain (missing parts from reference TRBV2 and TRBJ2-5): EPEVTQTPSHQVTQMGQEVILRCVPISNHLYFYWYRQILGQKVEFLVSFYNNEISEKSEIFDDQFSVERPDGSNFTLKIRSTKLEDSAMYFCASSVPPGETQYFGPGTRLLVL.

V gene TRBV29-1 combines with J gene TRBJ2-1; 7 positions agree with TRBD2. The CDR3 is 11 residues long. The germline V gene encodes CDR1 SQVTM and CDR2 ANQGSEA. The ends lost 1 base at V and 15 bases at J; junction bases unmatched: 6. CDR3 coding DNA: TGCAGCGTTGAAGGAGGCGGGAGTTGGTTCTTC. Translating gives CSVEGGGSWFF.

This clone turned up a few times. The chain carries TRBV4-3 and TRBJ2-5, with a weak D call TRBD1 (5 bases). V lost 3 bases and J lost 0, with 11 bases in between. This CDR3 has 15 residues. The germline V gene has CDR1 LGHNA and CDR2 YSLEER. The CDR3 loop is CASSQGWTNQETQYF. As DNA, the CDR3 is TGCGCCAGCAGCCAGGGTTGGACAAACCAAGAGACCCAGTACTTC.

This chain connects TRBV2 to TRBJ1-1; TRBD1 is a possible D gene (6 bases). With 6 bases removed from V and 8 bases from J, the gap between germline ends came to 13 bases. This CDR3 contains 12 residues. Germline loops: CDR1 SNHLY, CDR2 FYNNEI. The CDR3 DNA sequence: TGTGCCAGCAGGGAGCAGGGGATGGAAGCTTTCTTT. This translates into CASREQGMEAFF.

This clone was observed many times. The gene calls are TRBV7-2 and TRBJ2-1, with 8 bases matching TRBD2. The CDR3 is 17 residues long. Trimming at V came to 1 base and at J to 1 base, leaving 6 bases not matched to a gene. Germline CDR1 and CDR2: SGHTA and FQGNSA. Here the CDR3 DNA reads TGTGCCAGCAGCTTAGACCCCGGGACTAGGTCCTACAATGAGCAGTTCTTC. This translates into CASSLDPGTRSYNEQFF.

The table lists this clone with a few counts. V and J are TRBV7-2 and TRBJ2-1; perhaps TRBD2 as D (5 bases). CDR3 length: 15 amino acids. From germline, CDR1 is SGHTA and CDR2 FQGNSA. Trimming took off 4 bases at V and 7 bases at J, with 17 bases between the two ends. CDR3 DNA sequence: TGTGCCAGCAGCTCTTCCTTGTGGGAGAGGAATGAGCAGTTCTTC. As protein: CASSSSLWERNEQFF.

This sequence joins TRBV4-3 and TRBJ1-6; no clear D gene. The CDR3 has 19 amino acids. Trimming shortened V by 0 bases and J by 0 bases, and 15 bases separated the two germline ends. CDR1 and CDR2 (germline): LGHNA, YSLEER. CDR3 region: CASSQEAQTTSSYNSPLHF. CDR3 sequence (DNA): TGCGCCAGCAGCCAAGAGGCTCAGACGACTAGCTCCTATAATTCACCCCTCCACTTT.

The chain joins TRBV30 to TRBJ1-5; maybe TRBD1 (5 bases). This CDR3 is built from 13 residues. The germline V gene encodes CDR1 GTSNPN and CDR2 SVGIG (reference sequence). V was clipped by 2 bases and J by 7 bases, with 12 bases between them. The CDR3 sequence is CAWSPGIGQPQHF. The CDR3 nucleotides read TGTGCCTGGAGTCCAGGGATAGGCCAGCCCCAGCATTTT.

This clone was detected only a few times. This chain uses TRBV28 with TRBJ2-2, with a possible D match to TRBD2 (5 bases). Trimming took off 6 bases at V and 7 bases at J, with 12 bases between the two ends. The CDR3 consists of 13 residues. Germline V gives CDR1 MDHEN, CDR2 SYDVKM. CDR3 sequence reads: CASSTGSHGELFF. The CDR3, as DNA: TGTGCCAGCAGCACGGGATCCCACGGGGAGCTGTTTTTT.

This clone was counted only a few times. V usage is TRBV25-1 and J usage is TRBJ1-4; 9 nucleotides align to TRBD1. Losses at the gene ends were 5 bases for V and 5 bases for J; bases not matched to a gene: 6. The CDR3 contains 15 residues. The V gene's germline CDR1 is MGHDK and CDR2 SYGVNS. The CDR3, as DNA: TGTGCCAGCAGTAAACAGGGGGCCTCAAATGAAAAACTGTTTTTT. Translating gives CASSKQGASNEKLFF.

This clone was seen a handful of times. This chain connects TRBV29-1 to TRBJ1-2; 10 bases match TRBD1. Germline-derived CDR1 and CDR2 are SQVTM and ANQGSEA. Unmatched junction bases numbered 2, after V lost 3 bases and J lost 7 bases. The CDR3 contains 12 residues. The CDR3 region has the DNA TGCAGCGTTGAGACAGGGGGCAGTGGCTACACCTTC. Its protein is CSVETGGSGYTF.

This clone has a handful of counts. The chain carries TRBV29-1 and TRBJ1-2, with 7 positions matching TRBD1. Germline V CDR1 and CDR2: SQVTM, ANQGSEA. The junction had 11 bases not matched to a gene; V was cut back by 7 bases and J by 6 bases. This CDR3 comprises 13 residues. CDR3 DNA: TGCAGCGCCATGGACAGGAGCTGGGATGGCTACACCTTC. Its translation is CSAMDRSWDGYTF.

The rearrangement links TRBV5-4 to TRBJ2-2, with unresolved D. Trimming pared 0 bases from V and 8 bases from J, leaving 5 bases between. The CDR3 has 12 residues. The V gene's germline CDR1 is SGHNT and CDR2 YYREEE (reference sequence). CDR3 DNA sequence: TGTGCCAGCAGCTTGGGGCGGGGGGAGCTGTTTTTT. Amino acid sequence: CASSLGRGELFF.

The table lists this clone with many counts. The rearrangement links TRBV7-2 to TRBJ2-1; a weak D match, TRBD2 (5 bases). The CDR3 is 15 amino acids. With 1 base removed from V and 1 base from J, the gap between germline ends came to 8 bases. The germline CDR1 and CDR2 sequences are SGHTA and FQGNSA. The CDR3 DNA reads TGTGCCAGCAGCTTAGGACTAAGATCCTACAATGAGCAGTTCTTC. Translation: CASSLGLRSYNEQFF.

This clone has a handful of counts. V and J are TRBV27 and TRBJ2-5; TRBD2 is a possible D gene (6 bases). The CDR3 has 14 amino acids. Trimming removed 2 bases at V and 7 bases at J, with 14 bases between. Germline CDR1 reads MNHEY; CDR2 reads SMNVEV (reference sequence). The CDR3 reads CASSLNGGGSTQYF. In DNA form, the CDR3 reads TGTGCCAGCAGTTTAAACGGGGGTGGCTCGACCCAGTACTTC.

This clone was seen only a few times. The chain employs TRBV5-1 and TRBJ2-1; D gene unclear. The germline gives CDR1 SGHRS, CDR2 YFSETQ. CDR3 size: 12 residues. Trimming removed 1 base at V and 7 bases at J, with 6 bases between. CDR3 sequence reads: CASSLIGNEQFF. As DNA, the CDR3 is TGCGCCAGCAGCTTGATCGGTAATGAGCAGTTCTTC. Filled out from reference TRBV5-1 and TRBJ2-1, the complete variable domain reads KAGVTQTPRYLIKTRGQQVTLSCSPISGHRSVSWYQQTPGQGLQFLFEYFSETQRNKGNFPGRFSGRQFSNSRSEMNVSTLELGDSALYLCASSLIGNEQFFGPGTRLTVL.